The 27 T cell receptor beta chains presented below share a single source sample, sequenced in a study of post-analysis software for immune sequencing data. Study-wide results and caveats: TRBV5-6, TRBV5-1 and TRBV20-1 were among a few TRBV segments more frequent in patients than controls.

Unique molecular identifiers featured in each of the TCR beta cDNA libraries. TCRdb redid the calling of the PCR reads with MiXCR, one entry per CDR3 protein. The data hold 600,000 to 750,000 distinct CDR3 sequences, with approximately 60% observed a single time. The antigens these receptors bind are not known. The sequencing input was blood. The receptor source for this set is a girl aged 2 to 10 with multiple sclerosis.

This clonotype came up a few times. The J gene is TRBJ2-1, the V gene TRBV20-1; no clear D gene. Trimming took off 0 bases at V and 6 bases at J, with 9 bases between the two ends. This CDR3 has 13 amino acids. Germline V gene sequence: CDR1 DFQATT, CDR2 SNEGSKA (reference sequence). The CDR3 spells CSARERGGNEQFF. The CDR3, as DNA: TGCAGTGCTAGAGAAAGAGGTGGCAATGAGCAGTTCTTC.

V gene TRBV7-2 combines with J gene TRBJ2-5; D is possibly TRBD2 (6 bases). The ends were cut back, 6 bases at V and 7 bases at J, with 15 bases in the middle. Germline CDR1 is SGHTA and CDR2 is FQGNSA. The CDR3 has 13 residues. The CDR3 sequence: CASRGAGGRTQYF. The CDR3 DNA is TGTGCCAGCAGGGGAGCGGGTGGGAGGACCCAGTACTTC.

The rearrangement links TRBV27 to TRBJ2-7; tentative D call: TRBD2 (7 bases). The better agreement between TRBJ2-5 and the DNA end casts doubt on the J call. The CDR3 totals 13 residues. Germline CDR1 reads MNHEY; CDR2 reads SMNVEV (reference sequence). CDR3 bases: TGTGCCAGCAAGTGGGGGGGCGGGGAGACCCAGTACTTC. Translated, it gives CASKWGGGETQYF.

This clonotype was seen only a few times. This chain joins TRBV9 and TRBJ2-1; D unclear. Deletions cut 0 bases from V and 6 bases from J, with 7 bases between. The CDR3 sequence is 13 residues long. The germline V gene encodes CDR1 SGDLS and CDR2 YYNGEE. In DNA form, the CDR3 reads TGTGCCAGCAGCGTAGGTAGACTCAATGAGCAGTTCTTC. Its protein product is CASSVGRLNEQFF.

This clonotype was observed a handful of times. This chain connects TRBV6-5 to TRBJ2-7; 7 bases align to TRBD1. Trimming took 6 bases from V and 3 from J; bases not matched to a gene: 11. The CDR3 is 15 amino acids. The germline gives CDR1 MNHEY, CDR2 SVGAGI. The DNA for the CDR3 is TGTGCCAGCAGACCCGACAGGGATTCTGGCTACGAGCAGTACTTC. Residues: CASRPDRDSGYEQYF.

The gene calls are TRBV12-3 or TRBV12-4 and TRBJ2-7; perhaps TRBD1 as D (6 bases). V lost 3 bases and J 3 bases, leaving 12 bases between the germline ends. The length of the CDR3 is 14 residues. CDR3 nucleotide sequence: TGTGCCAGCAGTTTCCTACTGGACAGCTACGAGCAGTACTTC. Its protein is CASSFLLDSYEQYF.

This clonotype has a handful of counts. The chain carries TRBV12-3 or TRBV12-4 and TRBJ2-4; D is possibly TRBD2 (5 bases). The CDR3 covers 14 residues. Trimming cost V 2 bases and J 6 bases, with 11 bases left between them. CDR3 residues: CASSLLPAANIQYF. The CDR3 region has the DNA TGTGCCAGCAGTTTACTCCCAGCGGCAAACATTCAGTACTTC.

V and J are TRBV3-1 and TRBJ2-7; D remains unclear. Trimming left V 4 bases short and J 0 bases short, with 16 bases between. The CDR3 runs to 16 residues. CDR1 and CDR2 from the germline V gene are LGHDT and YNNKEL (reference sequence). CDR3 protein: CASSPRRNFSSYEQYF. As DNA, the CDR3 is TGTGCCAGCAGCCCTAGACGGAACTTCAGCTCCTACGAGCAGTACTTC.

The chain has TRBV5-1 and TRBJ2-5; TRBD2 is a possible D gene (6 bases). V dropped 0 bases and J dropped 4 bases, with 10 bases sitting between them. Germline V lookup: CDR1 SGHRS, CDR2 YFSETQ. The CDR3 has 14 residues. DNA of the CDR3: TGCGCCAGCAGCTTGGGCGGGGAAGGAGAGACCCAGTACTTC. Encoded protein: CASSLGGEGETQYF.

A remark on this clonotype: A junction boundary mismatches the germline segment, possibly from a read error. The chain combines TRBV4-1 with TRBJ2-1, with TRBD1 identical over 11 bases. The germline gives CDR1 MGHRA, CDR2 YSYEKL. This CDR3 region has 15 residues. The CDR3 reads CASNQDPGQGGEQFF. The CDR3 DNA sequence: TGCGCCAGCAACCAAGATCCGGGACAGGGGGGTGAGCAGTTCTTC.

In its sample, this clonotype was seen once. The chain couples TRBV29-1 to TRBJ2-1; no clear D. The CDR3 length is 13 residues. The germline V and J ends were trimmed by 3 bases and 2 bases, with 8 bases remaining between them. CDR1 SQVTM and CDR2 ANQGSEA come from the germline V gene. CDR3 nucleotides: TGCAGCGTTGATGGATGGCCCTACAATGAGCAGTTCTTC. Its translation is CSVDGWPYNEQFF.

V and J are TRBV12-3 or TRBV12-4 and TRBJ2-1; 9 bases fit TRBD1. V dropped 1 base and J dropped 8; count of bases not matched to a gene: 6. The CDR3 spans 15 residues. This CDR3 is CASSLVQGACDEQFF. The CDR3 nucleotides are TGTGCCAGCAGTTTAGTACAGGGGGCCTGCGATGAGCAGTTCTTC.

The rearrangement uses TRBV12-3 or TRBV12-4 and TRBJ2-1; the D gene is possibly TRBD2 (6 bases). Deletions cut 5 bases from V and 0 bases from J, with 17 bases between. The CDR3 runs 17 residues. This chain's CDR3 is CASSPGLTGASYNEQFF. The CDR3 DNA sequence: TGTGCCAGCAGTCCCGGGTTGACGGGAGCCTCCTACAATGAGCAGTTCTTC.

This chain's CDR3 is CSVDRALNEKLFF. The CDR3, as DNA: TGCAGTGTCGACAGGGCCCTTAATGAAAAACTGTTTTTT. The V gene is TRBV20-1, the J gene TRBJ1-4; 7 bases map to TRBD1. Germline CDR1 reads DFQATT; CDR2 reads SNEGSKA (reference sequence). This CDR3 is built from 13 residues. V was clipped by 7 bases and J by 4 bases; unmatched bases: 6.

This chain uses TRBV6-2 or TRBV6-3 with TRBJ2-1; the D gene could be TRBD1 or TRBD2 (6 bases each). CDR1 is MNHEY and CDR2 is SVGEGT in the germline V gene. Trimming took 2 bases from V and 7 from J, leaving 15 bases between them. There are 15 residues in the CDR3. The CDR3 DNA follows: TGTGCCAGCAGTTACACGGCAGAAGGGGGGAATGAGCAGTTCTTC. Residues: CASSYTAEGGNEQFF.

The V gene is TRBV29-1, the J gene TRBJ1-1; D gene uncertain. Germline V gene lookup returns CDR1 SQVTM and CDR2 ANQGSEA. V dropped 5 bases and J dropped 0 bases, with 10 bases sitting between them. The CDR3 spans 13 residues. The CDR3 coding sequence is TGCAGCGTTCTAAGGGCCCTGAACACTGAAGCTTTCTTT. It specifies CSVLRALNTEAFF.

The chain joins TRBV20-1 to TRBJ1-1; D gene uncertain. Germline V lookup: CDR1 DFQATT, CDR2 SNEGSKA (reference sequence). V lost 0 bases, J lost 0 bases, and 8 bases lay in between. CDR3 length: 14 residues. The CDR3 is CSARERQLNTEAFF. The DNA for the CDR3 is TGCAGTGCTAGAGAAAGGCAGCTGAACACTGAAGCTTTCTTT.

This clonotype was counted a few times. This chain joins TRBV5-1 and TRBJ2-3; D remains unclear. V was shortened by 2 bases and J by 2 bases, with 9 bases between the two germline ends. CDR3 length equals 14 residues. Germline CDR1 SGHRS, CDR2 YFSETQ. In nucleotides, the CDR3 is TGCGCCAGCAGCTTCCCGGAATACACAGATACGCAGTATTTT. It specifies CASSFPEYTDTQYF.

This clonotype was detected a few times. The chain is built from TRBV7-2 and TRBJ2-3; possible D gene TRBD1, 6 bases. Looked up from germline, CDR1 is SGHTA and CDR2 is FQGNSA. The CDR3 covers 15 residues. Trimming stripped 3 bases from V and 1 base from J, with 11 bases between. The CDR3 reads CASSFGGQRTDTQYF. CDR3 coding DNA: TGTGCCAGCAGCTTTGGAGGACAGCGCACAGATACGCAGTATTTT.

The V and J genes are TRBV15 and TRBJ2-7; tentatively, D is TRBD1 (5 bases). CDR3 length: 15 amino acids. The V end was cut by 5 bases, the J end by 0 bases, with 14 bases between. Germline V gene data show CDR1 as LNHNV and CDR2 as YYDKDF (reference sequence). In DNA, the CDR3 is TGTGCCACCAGCCCCGGTGGGGCGAGCTCCTACGAGCAGTACTTC. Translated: CATSPGGASSYEQYF. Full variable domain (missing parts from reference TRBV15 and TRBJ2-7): DAMVIQNPRYQVTQFGKPVTLSCSQTLNHNVMYWYQQKSSQAPKLLFHYYDKDFNNEADTPDNFQSRRPNTSFCFLDIRSPGLGDTAMYLCATSPGGASSYEQYFGPGTRLTVT.

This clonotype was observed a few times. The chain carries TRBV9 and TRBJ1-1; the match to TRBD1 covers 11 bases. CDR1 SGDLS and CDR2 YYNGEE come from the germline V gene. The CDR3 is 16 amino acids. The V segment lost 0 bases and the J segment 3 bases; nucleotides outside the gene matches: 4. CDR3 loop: CASSVGGQGADTEAFF. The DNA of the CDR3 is TGTGCCAGCAGCGTAGGAGGACAGGGGGCGGACACTGAAGCTTTCTTT.

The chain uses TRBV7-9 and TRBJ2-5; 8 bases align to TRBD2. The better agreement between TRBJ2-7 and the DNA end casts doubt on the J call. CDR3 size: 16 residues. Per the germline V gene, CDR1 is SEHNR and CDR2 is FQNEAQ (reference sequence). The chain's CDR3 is CASSLEGSGTSYEQYF. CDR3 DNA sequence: TGTGCCAGCAGCTTAGAAGGTAGCGGGACTTCCTACGAGCAGTACTTC.

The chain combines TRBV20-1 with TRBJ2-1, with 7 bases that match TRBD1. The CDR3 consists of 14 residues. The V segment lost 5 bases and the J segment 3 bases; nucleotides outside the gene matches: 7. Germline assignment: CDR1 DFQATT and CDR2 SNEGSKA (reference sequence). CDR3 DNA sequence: TGCAGTGCTGACGACAGGGTGGGCTACAATGAGCAGTTCTTC. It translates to CSADDRVGYNEQFF.

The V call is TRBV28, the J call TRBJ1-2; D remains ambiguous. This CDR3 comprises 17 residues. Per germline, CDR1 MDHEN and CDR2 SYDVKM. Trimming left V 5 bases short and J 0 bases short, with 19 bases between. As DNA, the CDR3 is TGTGCCAGCAGTCTCCCCAACGACCCTGCAGCTAACTATGGCTACACCTTC. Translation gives CASSLPNDPAANYGYTF.

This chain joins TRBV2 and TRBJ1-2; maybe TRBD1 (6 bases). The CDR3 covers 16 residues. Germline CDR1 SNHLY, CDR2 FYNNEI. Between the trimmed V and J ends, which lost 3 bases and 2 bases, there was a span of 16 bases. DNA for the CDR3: TGTGCCAGCAGTGACGCGTTGGGGGGCAAAAACTATGGCTACACCTTC. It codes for CASSDALGGKNYGYTF. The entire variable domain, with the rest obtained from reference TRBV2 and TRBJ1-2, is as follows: EPEVTQTPSHQVTQMGQEVILRCVPISNHLYFYWYRQILGQKVEFLVSFYNNEISEKSEIFDDQFSVERPDGSNFTLKIRSTKLEDSAMYFCASSDALGGKNYGYTFGSGTRLTVV.

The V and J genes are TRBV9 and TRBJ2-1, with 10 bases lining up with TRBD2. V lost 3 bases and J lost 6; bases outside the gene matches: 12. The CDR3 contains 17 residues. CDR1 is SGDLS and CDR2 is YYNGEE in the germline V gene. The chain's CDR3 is CASSEDPSSGSFNEQFF. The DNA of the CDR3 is TGTGCCAGCAGCGAGGACCCTTCTAGCGGGAGCTTCAATGAGCAGTTCTTC. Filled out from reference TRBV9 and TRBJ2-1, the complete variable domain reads DSGVTQTPKHLITATGQRVTLRCSPRSGDLSVYWYQQSLDQGLQFLIQYYNGEERAKGNILERFSAQQFPDLHSELNLSSLELGDSALYFCASSEDPSSGSFNEQFFGPGTRLTVL.

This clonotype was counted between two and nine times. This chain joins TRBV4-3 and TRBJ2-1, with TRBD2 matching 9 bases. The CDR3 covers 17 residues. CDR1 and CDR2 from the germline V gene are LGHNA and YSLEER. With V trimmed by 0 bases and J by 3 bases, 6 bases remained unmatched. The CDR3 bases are TGCGCCAGCAGCCAAGATCTCCCTAGCGGGGTCTACAATGAGCAGTTCTTC. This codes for CASSQDLPSGVYNEQFF.